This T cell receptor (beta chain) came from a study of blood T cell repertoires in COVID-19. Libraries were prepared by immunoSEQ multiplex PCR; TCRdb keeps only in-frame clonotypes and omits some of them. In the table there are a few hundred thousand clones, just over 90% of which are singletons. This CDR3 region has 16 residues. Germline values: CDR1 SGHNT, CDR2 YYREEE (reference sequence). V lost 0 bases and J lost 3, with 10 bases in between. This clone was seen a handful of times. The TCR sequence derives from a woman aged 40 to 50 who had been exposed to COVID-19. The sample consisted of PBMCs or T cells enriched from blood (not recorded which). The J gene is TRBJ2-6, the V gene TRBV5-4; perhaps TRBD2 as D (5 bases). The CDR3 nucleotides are TGTGCCAGCAGCTTGGAAGGGAGACGTGGGGCCAACGTCCTGACTTTC. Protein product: CASSLEGRRGANVLTF.